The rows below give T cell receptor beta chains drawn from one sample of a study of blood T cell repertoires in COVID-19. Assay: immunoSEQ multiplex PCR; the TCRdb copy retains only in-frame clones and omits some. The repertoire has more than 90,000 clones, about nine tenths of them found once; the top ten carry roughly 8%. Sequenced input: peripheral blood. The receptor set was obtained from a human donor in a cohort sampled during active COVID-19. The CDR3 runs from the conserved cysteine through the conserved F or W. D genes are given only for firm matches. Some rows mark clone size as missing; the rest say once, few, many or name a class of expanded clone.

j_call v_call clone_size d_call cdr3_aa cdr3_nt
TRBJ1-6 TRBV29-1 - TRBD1 CSVGDSNNSPLHF TGCAGCGTGGGGGACAGTAATAATTCACCCCTCCACTTT
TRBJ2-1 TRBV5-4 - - CASSLVPRAVNEQFF TGTGCCAGCAGCTTGGTGCCCAGGGCTGTCAATGAGCAGTTCTTC
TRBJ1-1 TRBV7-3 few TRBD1 CASSSTGRNTEAFF TGTGCCAGCAGCTCGACAGGGAGGAATACTGAAGCTTTCTTT
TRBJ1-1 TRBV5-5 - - CASSLFQANEAFF TGTGCCAGCAGCTTATTCCAAGCCAATGAAGCTTTCTTT
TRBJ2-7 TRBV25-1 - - CASSESRGGSYEQYF TGTGCCAGCAGTGAATCGAGGGGAGGCTCCTACGAGCAGTACTTC
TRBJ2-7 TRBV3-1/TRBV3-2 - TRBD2 CASSQGTSGAYEQYF TGTGCCAGCAGCCAAGGGACTAGCGGAGCCTACGAGCAGTACTTC
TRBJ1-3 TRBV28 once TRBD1 CASSDLGRRTGGGNTIYF TGTGCCAGCAGTGACCTTGGGAGGAGGACAGGGGGCGGAAACACCATATATTTT
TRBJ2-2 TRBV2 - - CASSATRRGIGELFF TGTGCCAGCAGTGCGACTCGAAGGGGAATCGGGGAGCTGTTTTTT
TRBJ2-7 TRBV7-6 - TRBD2 CASSPALAGDLYEQYF TGTGCCAGCAGCCCCGCTCTAGCGGGGGACCTCTACGAGCAGTACTTC
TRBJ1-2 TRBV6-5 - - CAITPRTEAHYGYTF TGTGCCATCACGCCACGGACAGAAGCCCACTATGGCTACACCTTC
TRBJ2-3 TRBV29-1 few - CSVEPIWSQGTDTQYF TGCAGCGTTGAACCCATTTGGTCCCAGGGCACAGATACGCAGTATTTT
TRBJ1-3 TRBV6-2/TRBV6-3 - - CASSYSIQGRSSGNTIYF TGTGCCAGCAGTTACTCGATCCAGGGAAGGAGCTCTGGAAACACCATATATTTT
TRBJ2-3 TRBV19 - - CASRSTPRSTDTQYF TGTGCCAGCCGTTCCACTCCCCGTAGCACAGATACGCAGTATTTT
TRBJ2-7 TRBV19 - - CASSIDRQFSYEQYF TGTGCCAGTAGTATAGACCGACAGTTCTCCTACGAGCAGTACTTC
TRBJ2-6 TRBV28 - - CASSLWETGANVLTF TGTGCCAGCAGTTTATGGGAGACTGGGGCCAACGTCCTGACTTTC
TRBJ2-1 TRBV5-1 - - CASSLVNAPETGNEQFF TGCGCCAGCAGCTTGGTTAATGCCCCAGAAACGGGAAATGAGCAGTTCTTC
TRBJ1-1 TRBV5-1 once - CAVTPGAASNTEAFF TGCGCCGTTACCCCAGGGGCGGCCTCGAACACTGAAGCTTTCTTT
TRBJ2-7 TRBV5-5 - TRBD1 CASGGDRVGPYEQYF TGTGCCAGCGGGGGGGACAGGGTGGGTCCCTACGAGCAGTACTTC
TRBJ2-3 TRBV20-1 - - CSASDLGGGSDTQYF TGCAGTGCTAGTGACCTAGGGGGAGGGTCAGATACGCAGTATTTT
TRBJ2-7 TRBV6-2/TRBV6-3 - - CASSLNRVPSYEQYF TGTGCCAGCAGCCTCAACAGGGTTCCCTCCTACGAGCAGTACTTC
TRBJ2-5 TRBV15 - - CATSRGQQETQYF TGTGCCACCAGCAGAGGGCAGCAAGAGACCCAGTACTTC
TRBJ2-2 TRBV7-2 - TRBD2 CASSLVLAGNTGELFF TGTGCCAGCAGCTTAGTCCTAGCGGGTAACACCGGGGAGCTGTTTTTT
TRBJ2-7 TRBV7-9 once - CASSLNYEQYF TGTGCCAGCAGCTTAAATTATGAGCAGTACTTC
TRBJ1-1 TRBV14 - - CASSQGRRSTEAFF TGTGCCAGCAGCCAAGGAAGGAGATCCACTGAAGCTTTCTTT
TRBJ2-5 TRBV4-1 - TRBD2 CASSPLGLLSVPGLAQETQYF TGCGCCAGCAGCCCCCTAGGACTCCTCTCAGTCCCGGGACTAGCTCAAGAGACCCAGTACTTC
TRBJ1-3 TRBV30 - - CAWSPYSTGINSFSGNTIYF TGTGCCTGGAGTCCCTACTCGACAGGCATAAATTCCTTCTCTGGAAACACCATATATTTT
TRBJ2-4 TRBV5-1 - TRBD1 CASSSTGTGTKNIQYF TGCGCCAGCAGCTCCACCGGGACAGGGACCAAAAACATTCAGTACTTC
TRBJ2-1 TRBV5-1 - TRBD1 CASSWGQGTYNEQFF TGCGCCAGCAGCTGGGGACAGGGGACCTACAATGAGCAGTTCTTC
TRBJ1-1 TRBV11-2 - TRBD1 CASATGAGWNTEAFF TGTGCCAGCGCTACAGGGGCCGGGTGGAACACTGAAGCTTTCTTT
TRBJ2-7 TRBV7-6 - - CASTPQGSGSYEQYF TGTGCCAGCACCCCTCAAGGTAGCGGTTCCTACGAGCAGTACTTC
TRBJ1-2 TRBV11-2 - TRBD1 CASSLAGRGLGYTF TGTGCCAGCAGCTTAGCAGGCAGGGGGCTTGGCTACACCTTC
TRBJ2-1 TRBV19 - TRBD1 CASSDETGKSYNEQFF TGTGCCAGTAGTGACGAGACAGGGAAATCCTACAATGAGCAGTTCTTC
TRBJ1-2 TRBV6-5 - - CASSARGGPLYGYTF TGTGCCAGCAGCGCGAGGGGGGGACCCCTATATGGCTACACCTTC
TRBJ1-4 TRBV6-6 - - CASSPTRTGNEKLFF TGTGCCAGCAGTCCCACCCGGACGGGGAATGAAAAACTGTTTTTT
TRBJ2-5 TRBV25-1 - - CASSPGRLAGETQYF TGTGCCAGCAGTCCCGGGCGCCTAGCTGGGGAGACCCAGTACTTC
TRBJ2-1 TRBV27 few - CASSSPSGNEQFF TGTGCCAGCAGTTCCCCCAGCGGTAATGAGCAGTTCTTC
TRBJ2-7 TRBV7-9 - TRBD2 CASSSSGNSYEQYF TGTGCCAGCAGCTCTAGCGGCAACTCCTACGAGCAGTACTTC
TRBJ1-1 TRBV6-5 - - CASSRGGAGTEAFF TGTGCCAGCAGCCGTGGGGGGGCGGGCACTGAAGCTTTCTTT
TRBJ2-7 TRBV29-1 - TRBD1 CSVEMGQRYEQYF TGCAGCGTTGAAATGGGACAGCGTTACGAGCAGTACTTC
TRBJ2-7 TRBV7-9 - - CASSPSKTGLLSEQYF TGTGCCAGCAGCCCATCGAAAACGGGACTTCTTTCCGAGCAGTACTTC
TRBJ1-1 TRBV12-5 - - CASGLEKGVGTEAFF TGTGCTAGTGGTTTGGAGAAGGGGGTAGGCACTGAAGCTTTCTTT
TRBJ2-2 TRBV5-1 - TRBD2 CASSLAGLVPAGELFF TGCGCCAGCAGCCTAGCTGGACTAGTACCCGCCGGGGAGCTGTTTTTT
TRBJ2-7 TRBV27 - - CASSLFGTYEQYF TGTGCCAGCAGTTTATTCGGGACCTACGAGCAGTACTTC
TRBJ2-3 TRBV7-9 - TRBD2 CASSLELALPTQYF TGTGCCAGCAGCTTAGAACTAGCGTTACCAACGCAGTATTTT
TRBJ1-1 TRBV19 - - CASSLIVGTRVEAFF TGTGCCAGTAGTCTTATTGTTGGGACACGGGTTGAAGCTTTCTTT
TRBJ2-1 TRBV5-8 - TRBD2 CASSLPRGTSGYNEQFF TGTGCCAGCAGCCTCCCCCGCGGGACTAGCGGTTACAATGAGCAGTTCTTC
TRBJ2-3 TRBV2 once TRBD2 CASSLAGTTDTQYF TGTGCCAGCAGTTTAGCGGGGACCACAGATACGCAGTATTTT
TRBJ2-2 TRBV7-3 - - CASSLTLTGELFF TGTGCCAGCAGCTTAACGTTAACCGGGGAGCTGTTTTTT
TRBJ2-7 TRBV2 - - CASSAPPHHF TGTGCCAGCAGTGCCCCCCCACATCACTTC
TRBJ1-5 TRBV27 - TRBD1 CASRGQGSRNQPQHF TGTGCCAGCAGGGGACAGGGTTCGCGCAATCAGCCCCAGCATTTT
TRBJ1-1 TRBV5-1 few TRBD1 CASSLGSGFAGGVSAEAFF TGCGCCAGCAGCTTGGGTTCGGGTTTTGCAGGGGGCGTCAGCGCTGAAGCTTTCTTT
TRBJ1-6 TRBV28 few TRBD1 CASSSPRDSYSPLHF TGTGCCAGCAGTTCTCCTCGGGACAGCTATTCACCCCTCCACTTT
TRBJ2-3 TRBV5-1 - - CASSLGQGSTDTQYF TGCGCCAGCAGCTTGGGGCAGGGAAGCACAGATACGCAGTATTTT
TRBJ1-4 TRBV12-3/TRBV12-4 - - CASSLRERLFF TGTGCCAGCAGTTTACGAGAGAGACTGTTTTTT
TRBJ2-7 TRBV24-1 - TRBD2 CATSDQASGGFYEQYF TGTGCCACCAGTGACCAGGCTAGCGGGGGATTCTACGAGCAGTACTTC
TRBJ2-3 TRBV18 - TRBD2 CASSPLSGGAINTQYF TGTGCCAGCTCACCATTAAGCGGGGGGGCCATAAATACGCAGTATTTT
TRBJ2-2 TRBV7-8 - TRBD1 CASSLRQGVTGELFF TGTGCCAGCAGCTTGAGGCAGGGGGTCACCGGGGAGCTGTTTTTT